A single sample gave rise to the 27 T cell receptor beta chains below, sequenced in a study of blood T cell repertoires in COVID-19. Assay used: immunoSEQ multiplex PCR; TCRdb lists only in-frame clones, some missing. This sample has over 120,000 clones; 87% occur once, and the top ten carry around 38%. The material sequenced was peripheral blood. The receptors were gathered from a man over 45 who had recovered from COVID-19.

J is TRBJ2-5 and V is TRBV11-1; 12 positions agree with TRBD1. Germline CDR1 and CDR2: SGHAT and FQDESV (reference sequence). J was trimmed by 6 bases and V by 5 bases; bases with no gene match: 7. There are 15 residues in the CDR3. For the CDR3, the DNA is TGTGCCAGCAGCGTCGGGACAGGGGGCATAAAGACCCAGTACTTC. This translates into CASSVGTGGIKTQYF. Drawing the rest from reference TRBV11-1 and TRBJ2-5, the complete variable domain is EAEVAQSPRYKITEKSQAVAFWCDPISGHATLYWYRQILGQGPELLVQFQDESVVDDSQLPKDRFSAERLKGVDSTLKIQPAELGDSAMYLCASSVGTGGIKTQYFGPGTRLLVL.

The J gene is TRBJ2-3, the V gene TRBV7-2, with D possibly matching TRBD2 (5 bases). CDR1 and CDR2 (germline): SGHTA, FQGNSA. The length of the CDR3 is 17 residues. V was trimmed by 5 bases and J by 3 bases, leaving 21 bases between them. Written as DNA, the CDR3 is TGTGCCAGCAGCCCCTCACGGGGTAGAACAAGTACAGATACGCAGTATTTT. Protein: CASSPSRGRTSTDTQYF.

The chain carries TRBV4-1 and TRBJ2-5; 10 bases agree with TRBD1. Looked up from germline, CDR1 is MGHRA and CDR2 is YSYEKL. The CDR3 has 15 residues. Trimming removed 3 bases from V and 1 base from J; junction bases left unmatched: 2. In DNA, the CDR3 is TGCGCCAGCAGCCACCGGGACAGGGGCCAAGAGACCCAGTACTTC. Translated, it gives CASSHRDRGQETQYF.

The chain links TRBV10-1 to TRBJ2-7, with D tentatively TRBD1 (5 bases). Per the germline V gene, CDR1 is WNHNN and CDR2 is SYGVQD (reference sequence). V was shortened by 3 bases and J by 5 bases, with 17 bases between the two germline ends. There are 15 residues in the CDR3. DNA of the CDR3: TGCGCCAGCAGTGACACAGGTAGTACCTATCACGAGCAGTACTTC. Translating it yields CASSDTGSTYHEQYF.

The rearrangement joins TRBV7-2 to TRBJ2-1; 8 bases map to TRBD1. J was trimmed by 6 bases and V by 4 bases; bases with no gene match: 11. This CDR3 has 16 residues. Germline CDR1 is SGHTA and CDR2 is FQGNSA. CDR3 loop: CASSSRQGASFNEQFF. CDR3 DNA: TGTGCCAGCAGCTCCCGTCAGGGGGCCTCTTTCAATGAGCAGTTCTTC.

The J gene is TRBJ1-4, the V gene TRBV18; 8 bases are a match to TRBD1. The junction had 9 bases not matched to a gene; V was cut back by 6 bases and J by 6 bases. In germline, CDR1 is KGHSH, CDR2 LQKENI. This CDR3 contains 15 residues. DNA for the CDR3: TGTGCCAGCTCTCGAGACCAGGGGGCTGATGAAAAACTGTTTTTT. Its protein product is CASSRDQGADEKLFF.

The rearrangement joins TRBV5-4 to TRBJ2-5; 8 positions match TRBD2. The CDR3 is made up of 16 amino acids. Germline trimming cut 0 bases from V and 5 bases from J; bases unmatched to any gene: 9. Per germline, CDR1 SGHNT and CDR2 YYREEE (reference sequence). The CDR3 sequence is CASSLGPGGAGETQYF. CDR3 in DNA: TGTGCCAGCAGCTTGGGCCCGGGGGGGGCAGGGGAGACCCAGTACTTC.

The V call is TRBV7-2, the J call TRBJ1-3; a possible D gene is TRBD1 (5 bases). In germline, CDR1 is SGHTA, CDR2 FQGNSA. With 5 bases removed from V and 4 bases from J, the gap between germline ends came to 9 bases. The CDR3 has 13 amino acids. CDR3 coding DNA: TGTGCCAGCAGCCATGGGGGGGGAAACACCATATATTTT. Translating it yields CASSHGGGNTIYF. The variable domain in full, with the rest retrieved from reference TRBV7-2 and TRBJ1-3, is GAGVSQSPSNKVTEKGKDVELRCDPISGHTALYWYRQSLGQGLEFLIYFQGNSAPDKSGLPSDRFSAERTGGSVSTLTIQRTQQEDSAVYLCASSHGGGNTIYFGEGSWLTVV.

This chain connects TRBV3-1 (or the pseudogene TRBV3-2) to TRBJ1-2; D unclear. CDR1 and CDR2 from the germline V gene are LGHDT and YNNKEL (reference sequence). CDR3 length: 14 amino acids. Trimming took 0 bases from V and 1 from J, leaving 6 bases between them. Written as DNA, the CDR3 is TGTGCCAGCAGCCAAGATGGCTTTAACTATGGCTACACCTTC. This gives the protein CASSQDGFNYGYTF.

The CDR3: CASRIQGTNEKLFF. CDR3 bases: TGTGCCAGTAGAATACAGGGTACTAATGAAAAACTGTTTTTT. The chain carries TRBV19 and TRBJ1-4, with a tentative D call TRBD1 (6 bases). The CDR3 extends over 14 amino acids. V gave up 6 bases and J gave up 2 bases, with 10 bases separating them. Germline loops: CDR1 LNHDA, CDR2 SQIVND (reference sequence).

This chain joins TRBV5-5 and TRBJ1-3, with D maybe TRBD1 (5 bases). CDR1 and CDR2 from the germline V gene are SGHKS and YYEKEE (reference sequence). There are 15 residues in the CDR3. V was clipped by 6 bases and J by 4 bases, with 17 bases between them. CDR3 nucleotides: TGTGCCAGCAACAATGAAGCCCGGGGGGGAAACACCATATATTTT. Its translation is CASNNEARGGNTIYF.

This clone is a singleton in its sample. The gene calls are TRBV13 and TRBJ2-5, with 9 nucleotides matching TRBD2. The V and J ends lost 3 bases and 2 bases, in that order; junction bases with no gene match: 10. The CDR3 is 17 residues long. CDR1 PRHDT and CDR2 FYEKMQ come from the germline V gene (reference sequence). CDR3 protein: CASSFVWGSGGQETQYF. DNA of the CDR3: TGTGCCAGCAGCTTCGTTTGGGGTAGCGGGGGACAAGAGACCCAGTACTTC.

This clone was found once. The chain is built from TRBV7-3 and TRBJ1-1, with D tentatively TRBD1 (5 bases). The germline V gene encodes CDR1 SGHTA and CDR2 FQGTGA. The CDR3 contains 14 residues. The ends were cut back, 0 bases at V and 1 base at J, with 6 bases in the middle. The CDR3 loop reads CASSLTDRNTEAFF. The CDR3 nucleotides read TGTGCCAGCAGCTTAACCGACAGGAACACTGAAGCTTTCTTT.

A note on this clone: This sample also contains other DNA sequences that code for the same CDR3. This sequence joins TRBV5-1 and TRBJ1-2; the D is unclear. V lost 0 bases and J 2 bases, leaving 5 bases between the germline ends. CDR3 length: 13 residues. The V gene's germline CDR1 is SGHRS and CDR2 YFSETQ. This CDR3 is CASSLEQNYGYTF. CDR3 coding DNA: TGCGCCAGCAGCTTGGAACAGAACTATGGCTACACCTTC. The entire variable domain, with the rest obtained from reference TRBV5-1 and TRBJ1-2, is as follows: KAGVTQTPRYLIKTRGQQVTLSCSPISGHRSVSWYQQTPGQGLQFLFEYFSETQRNKGNFPGRFSGRQFSNSRSEMNVSTLELGDSALYLCASSLEQNYGYTFGSGTRLTVV.

The gene calls are TRBV21-1 and TRBJ2-7; the D segment call TRBD2 is taken from the table without a DNA check. TRBV21-1 is a recognized pseudogene. This CDR3 spans 11 amino acids. In DNA form, the CDR3 reads TGTGCCGCCGGGGGATATTACGAGCAGTACTTC. Translated: CAAGGYYEQYF.

The chain carries TRBV5-5 and TRBJ2-2; 10 bases align to TRBD2. V dropped 4 bases and J dropped 7; count of bases not matched to a gene: 10. The germline gives CDR1 SGHKS, CDR2 YYEKEE (reference sequence). This CDR3 comprises 16 residues. Here the CDR3 reads CASSRQASGGVGELFF. The CDR3 DNA follows: TGTGCCAGCAGCCGGCAGGCTAGCGGGGGTGTCGGGGAGCTGTTTTTT.

The V gene is TRBV6-5, the J gene TRBJ2-1; TRBD2 aligns across 14 bases. The CDR3 consists of 16 residues. CDR1 MNHEY and CDR2 SVGAGI come from the germline V gene. With V trimmed by 3 bases and J by 6 bases, 4 bases remained unmatched. The CDR3 region is CASSYSTSGGANEQFF. CDR3 nucleotides: TGTGCCAGCAGTTATTCGACTAGCGGGGGGGCCAATGAGCAGTTCTTC.

The chain's CDR3 is CASSPDRGLLNTEAFF. The DNA for the CDR3 is TGTGCCAGCAGCCCTGACAGGGGGCTATTGAACACTGAAGCTTTCTTT. The gene calls are TRBV4-2 and TRBJ1-1; 10 bases line up with TRBD1. CDR1 and CDR2 (germline): LGHNA, YNFKEQ. With 4 bases clipped from V and 0 bases from J, the junction kept 5 bases outside the gene matches. This CDR3 is 16 amino acids long.

This chain uses TRBV7-8 with TRBJ2-1, with 11 bases that match TRBD1. CDR3 size: 14 residues. J lost 7 bases, V lost 5 bases, and 4 bases had no gene match. The germline gives CDR1 SGHVS, CDR2 FQNEAQ. The CDR3: CASSPGQGANEQFF. In nucleotides, the CDR3 is TGTGCCAGCAGCCCCGGACAGGGGGCGAATGAGCAGTTCTTC.

With respect to this clone: Additional DNA sequences in this sample encode the identical CDR3. The V and J genes are TRBV27 and TRBJ1-2; 10 bases align to TRBD1. Germline CDR1 is MNHEY and CDR2 is SMNVEV (reference sequence). The CDR3 runs 15 residues. Trimming cost V 5 bases and J 5 bases; bases outside gene matches: 8. CDR3 region: CASSLTGTGVYGYTF. The CDR3, as DNA: TGTGCCAGCAGTCTAACCGGGACAGGGGTTTATGGCTACACCTTC.

The chain has TRBV2 and TRBJ2-5, with 9 bases lining up with TRBD1. There are 15 residues in the CDR3. The germline gives CDR1 SNHLY, CDR2 FYNNEI. Trimming took 6 bases from V and 2 from J; bases not matched to a gene: 7. In nucleotides, the CDR3 is TGTGCCAGCAGGGGAGACAGGGGGAGGCAAGAGACCCAGTACTTC. The encoded protein is CASRGDRGRQETQYF.

The chain has TRBV30 and TRBJ1-6; tentative D call: TRBD1 (5 bases). Germline-derived CDR1 and CDR2 are GTSNPN and SVGIG (reference sequence). CDR3 size: 16 residues. Deletions cut 0 bases from V and 7 bases from J, with 16 bases between. The CDR3 loop is CAWSVNGRARNSPLHF. CDR3 in DNA: TGTGCCTGGAGTGTAAACGGCAGGGCAAGGAATTCACCCCTCCACTTT. Variable domain in full (rest from reference TRBV30 and TRBJ1-6): SQTIHQWPATLVQPVGSPLSLECTVEGTSNPNLYWYRQAAGRGLQLLFYSVGIGQISSEVPQNLSASRPQDRQFILSSKKLLLSDSGFYLCAWSVNGRARNSPLHFGNGTRLTVT.

This clone showed up just once. The chain carries TRBV19 and TRBJ2-5; tentatively, D is TRBD1 (6 bases). Germline V gene sequence: CDR1 LNHDA, CDR2 SQIVND (reference sequence). Trimming removed 7 bases from V and 2 bases from J, with 8 bases in between. The CDR3 spans 12 residues. The CDR3 nucleotides read TGTGCCAGTAAGGGGGTACAAGAGACCCAGTACTTC. It encodes CASKGVQETQYF.

This clone was observed a single time. The genes are TRBV6-5 and TRBJ2-2; D gene unclear. Per the germline V gene, CDR1 is MNHEY and CDR2 is SVGAGI. V was cut by 1 base and J by 5 bases, with 14 bases left in between. The CDR3 sequence is 16 residues long. This CDR3 is CASSYFVASGTGELFF. CDR3 coding DNA: TGTGCCAGCAGTTACTTCGTCGCTAGTGGAACCGGGGAGCTGTTTTTT.

CDR3 in DNA: TGTGCCAGCAGTTACTCTGAGACCATCGACAGGGATACGCAGTATTTT. It specifies CASSYSETIDRDTQYF. The V gene is TRBV6-5, the J gene TRBJ2-3, with D perhaps matching TRBD1 (6 bases). The CDR3 is 16 amino acids. CDR1 MNHEY and CDR2 SVGAGI come from the germline V gene. V was pared by 0 bases and J by 6 bases, with 16 bases between.

This chain joins TRBV7-2 and TRBJ2-1; D is unresolved. Between the trimmed V and J ends, which lost 1 base and 7 bases, there was a span of 14 bases. The CDR3 consists of 15 residues. CDR1 and CDR2 from the germline V gene are SGHTA and FQGNSA. The CDR3 loop is CASSLDTPDWNEQFF. CDR3 coding DNA: TGTGCCAGCAGCTTAGACACTCCCGACTGGAATGAGCAGTTCTTC.

This rearrangement joins TRBV5-1 to TRBJ1-2; tentatively, D is TRBD1 (6 bases). Per germline, CDR1 SGHRS and CDR2 YFSETQ. V shed 1 base and J shed 1 base, with 11 bases lying between them. This CDR3 is 15 amino acids long. This chain's CDR3 is CASSLKGEFNYGYTF. The CDR3 nucleotides are TGCGCCAGCAGCTTGAAGGGGGAGTTTAACTATGGCTACACCTTC.